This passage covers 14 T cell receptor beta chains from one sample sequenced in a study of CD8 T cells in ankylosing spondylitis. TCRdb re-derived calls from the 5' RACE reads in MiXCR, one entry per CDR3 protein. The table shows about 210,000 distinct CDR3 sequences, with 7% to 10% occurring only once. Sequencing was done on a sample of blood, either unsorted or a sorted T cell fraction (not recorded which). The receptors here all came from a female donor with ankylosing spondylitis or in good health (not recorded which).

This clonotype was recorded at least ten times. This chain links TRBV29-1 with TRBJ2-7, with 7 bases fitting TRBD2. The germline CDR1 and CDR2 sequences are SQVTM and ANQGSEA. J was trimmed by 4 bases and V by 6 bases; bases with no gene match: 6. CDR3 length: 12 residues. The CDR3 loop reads CSVAASGYEQYF. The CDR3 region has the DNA TGCAGCGTGGCGGCTAGCGGTTACGAGCAGTACTTC.

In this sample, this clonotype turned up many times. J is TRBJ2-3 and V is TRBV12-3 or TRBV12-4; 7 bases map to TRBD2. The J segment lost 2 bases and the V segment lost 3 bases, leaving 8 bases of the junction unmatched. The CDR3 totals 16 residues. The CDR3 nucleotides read TGTGCCAGCAGTTTCGGGCCTAGCGGAACCACAGATACGCAGTATTTT. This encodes CASSFGPSGTTDTQYF.

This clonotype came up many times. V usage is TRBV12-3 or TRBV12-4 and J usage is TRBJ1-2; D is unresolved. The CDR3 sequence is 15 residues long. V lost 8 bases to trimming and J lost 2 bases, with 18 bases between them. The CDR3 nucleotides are TGTGCCAGCGCCGAGGTAGGCAGAGGGAACTATGGCTACACCTTC. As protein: CASAEVGRGNYGYTF.

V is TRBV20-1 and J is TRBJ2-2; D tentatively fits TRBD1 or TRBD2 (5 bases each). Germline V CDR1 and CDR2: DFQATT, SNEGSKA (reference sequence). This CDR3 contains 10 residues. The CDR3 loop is CALGAGELFF. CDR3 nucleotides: TGCGCACTGGGGGCCGGGGAGCTGTTTTTT.

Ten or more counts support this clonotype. The CDR3, as DNA: TGTGCTGCTAGAGGACAGGGAATTAACACCGGGGAGCTGTTTTTT. Translating it yields CAARGQGINTGELFF. V and J are TRBV2 and TRBJ2-2, with 8 bases matching TRBD1. CDR3 length: 15 amino acids. Germline V gene sequence: CDR1 SNHLY, CDR2 FYNNEI.

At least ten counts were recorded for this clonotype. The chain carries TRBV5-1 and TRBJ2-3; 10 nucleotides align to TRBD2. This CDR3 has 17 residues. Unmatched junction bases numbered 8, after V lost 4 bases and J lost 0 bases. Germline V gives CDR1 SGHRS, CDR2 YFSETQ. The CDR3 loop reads CASSPMGLALSTDTQYF. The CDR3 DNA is TGCGCCAGCAGCCCTATGGGACTAGCGTTAAGCACAGATACGCAGTATTTT.

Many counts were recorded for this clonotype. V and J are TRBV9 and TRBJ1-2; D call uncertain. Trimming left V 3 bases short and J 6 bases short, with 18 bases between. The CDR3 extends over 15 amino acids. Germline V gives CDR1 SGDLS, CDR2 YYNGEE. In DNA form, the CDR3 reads TGTGCCAGCAGCGCCCCCGACGTCGGGCTCCATGGCTACACCTTC. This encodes CASSAPDVGLHGYTF.

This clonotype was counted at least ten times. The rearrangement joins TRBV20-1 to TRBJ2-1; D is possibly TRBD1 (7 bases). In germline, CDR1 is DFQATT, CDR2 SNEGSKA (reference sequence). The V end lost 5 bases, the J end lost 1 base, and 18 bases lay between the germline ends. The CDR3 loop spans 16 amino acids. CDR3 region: CSALAFAGGSYNEQFF. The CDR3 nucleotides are TGCAGTGCTCTGGCCTTTGCAGGGGGGTCCTACAATGAGCAGTTCTTC.

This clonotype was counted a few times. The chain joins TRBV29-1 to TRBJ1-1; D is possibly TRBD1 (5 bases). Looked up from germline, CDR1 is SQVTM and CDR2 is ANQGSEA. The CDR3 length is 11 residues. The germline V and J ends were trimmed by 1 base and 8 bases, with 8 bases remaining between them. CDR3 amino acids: CSVEVGGEAFF. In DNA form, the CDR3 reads TGCAGCGTTGAAGTTGGGGGGGAAGCTTTCTTT. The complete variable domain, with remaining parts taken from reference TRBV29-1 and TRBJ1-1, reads SAVISQKPSRDICQRGTSLTIQCQVDSQVTMMFWYRQQPGQSLTLIATANQGSEATYESGFVIDKFPISRPNLTFSTLTVSNMSPEDSSIYLCSVEVGGEAFFGQGTRLTVV.

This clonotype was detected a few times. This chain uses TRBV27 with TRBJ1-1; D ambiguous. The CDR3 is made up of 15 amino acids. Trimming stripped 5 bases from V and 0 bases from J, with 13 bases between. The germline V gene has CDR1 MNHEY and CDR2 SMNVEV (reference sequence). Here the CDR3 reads CASSPADGMNTEAFF. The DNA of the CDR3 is TGTGCCAGCAGTCCCGCGGACGGAATGAACACTGAAGCTTTCTTT.

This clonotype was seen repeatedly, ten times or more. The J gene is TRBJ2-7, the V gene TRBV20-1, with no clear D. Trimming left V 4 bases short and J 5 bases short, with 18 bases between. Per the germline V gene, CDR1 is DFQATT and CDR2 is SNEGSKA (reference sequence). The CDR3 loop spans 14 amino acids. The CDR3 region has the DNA TGCAGTGCTATCCCGGCCGGAATGGGCGACGAGCAGTACTTC. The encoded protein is CSAIPAGMGDEQYF.

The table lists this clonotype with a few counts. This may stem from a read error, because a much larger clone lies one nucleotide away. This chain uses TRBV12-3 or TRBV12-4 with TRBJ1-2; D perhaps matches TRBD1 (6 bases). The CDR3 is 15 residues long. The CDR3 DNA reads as TGTGCCAGCAGTCCACCCGTACAGGGAGGGTATGACTACACCTTC. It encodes CASSPPVQGGYDYTF.

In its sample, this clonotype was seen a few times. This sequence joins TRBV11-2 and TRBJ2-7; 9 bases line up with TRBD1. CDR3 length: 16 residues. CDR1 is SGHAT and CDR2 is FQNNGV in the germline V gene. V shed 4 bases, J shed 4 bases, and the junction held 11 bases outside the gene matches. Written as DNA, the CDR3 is TGTGCCAGCAGCTCCCCCCGGGACAGGGTCGTGTACGAGCAGTACTTC. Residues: CASSSPRDRVVYEQYF.

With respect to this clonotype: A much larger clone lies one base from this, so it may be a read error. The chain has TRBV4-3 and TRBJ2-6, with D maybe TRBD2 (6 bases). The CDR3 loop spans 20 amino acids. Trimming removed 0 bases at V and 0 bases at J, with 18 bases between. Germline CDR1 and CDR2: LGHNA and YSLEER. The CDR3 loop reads CASSQDIRVSGISGANVLTF. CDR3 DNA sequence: TGCGCCAGCAGCCAAGATATTAGGGTTAGCGGAATCTCTGGGGCCAACGTCCTGACTTTC.